This passage covers 9 T cell receptor beta chains from one sample sequenced in a study of patients and donors after allogeneic stem cell transplantation (dated by TCRdb to the early 2020s). Libraries were built with RT-PCR. TCRdb records NextSeq 550 as the sequencer. The raw public reads went through TCRdb reprocessing: fastp at Q25, MiXCR clone calling, in-frame beta chains kept. Here each entry gathers all rows of one CDR3 protein and keeps the most common genes and DNA. Here the sample has about 960,000 distinct CDR3 sequences; around 17% occur a single time. The ten largest clones add up to around 6% of the sample. Source material: blood, either unsorted or a sorted T cell fraction (not recorded which). These receptors originate from a human donor who was either an allogeneic HSCT recipient or a stem cell or donor lymphocyte infusion donor (not recorded which). It is not recorded whose cells these are; they may come from a transplant donor.

The rearrangement links TRBV21-1 to TRBJ2-2. TRBV21-1 corresponds to a pseudogene. CDR3 length: 14 residues. The CDR3 loop is CALKGKVDTGELFF. The CDR3 region has the DNA TGTGCCCTTAAGGGTAAAGTGGACACCGGGGAGCTGTTTTTT.

The chain combines TRBV7-6 with TRBJ2-1; D gene ambiguous. Trimming left V 2 bases short and J 5 bases short, with 7 bases between. CDR3 length: 13 amino acids. Looked up from germline, CDR1 is SGHVS and CDR2 is FNYEAQ. The CDR3 region is CASSLYRNNEQFF. Here the CDR3 DNA reads TGTGCCAGCAGCTTATATCGGAACAATGAGCAGTTCTTC. Drawing the rest from reference TRBV7-6 and TRBJ2-1, the complete variable domain is GAGVSQSPRYKVTKRGQDVALRCDPISGHVSLYWYRQALGQGPEFLTYFNYEAQQDKSGLPNDRFSAERPEGSISTLTIQRTEQRDSAMYRCASSLYRNNEQFFGPGTRLTVL.

V and J are TRBV27 and TRBJ1-1; 7 bases fit TRBD1. Germline V gene lookup returns CDR1 MNHEY and CDR2 SMNVEV (reference sequence). The junction had 12 bases not matched to a gene; V was cut back by 5 bases and J by 3 bases. This CDR3 comprises 16 residues. The CDR3 reads CASSLLQGDRYTEAFF. DNA for the CDR3: TGTGCCAGCAGTCTACTCCAGGGGGACAGATACACTGAAGCTTTCTTT.

This clonotype was seen a few times. V gene TRBV5-1 combines with J gene TRBJ2-6; D gene uncertain. The CDR3 has 14 residues. Germline CDR1 and CDR2: SGHRS and YFSETQ. Trimming took 5 bases from V and 0 from J, leaving 6 bases between them. The CDR3, as DNA: TGCGCCAGCAGTATGAGCTCTGGGGCCAACGTCCTGACTTTC. This codes for CASSMSSGANVLTF.

The rearrangement links TRBV11-2 to TRBJ1-1; D may be TRBD1 (6 bases). The germline V gene has CDR1 SGHAT and CDR2 FQNNGV. The CDR3 has 16 amino acids. The V gene lost 4 bases and the J gene lost 3 bases, with 18 bases spanning the gap. The CDR3 reads CASSYQGPQRDTEAFF. Here the CDR3 DNA reads TGTGCCAGCAGCTACCAGGGGCCCCAGAGGGACACTGAAGCTTTCTTT.

This chain joins TRBV2 and TRBJ2-3; 13 positions match TRBD2. CDR1 is SNHLY, CDR2 FYNNEI, per germline. The CDR3 is 16 amino acids. With 6 bases clipped from V and 0 bases from J, the junction kept 3 bases outside the gene matches. CDR3 in amino acids: CASRELAGGSTDTQYF. In nucleotides, the CDR3 is TGTGCCAGCAGGGAACTAGCGGGAGGGAGCACAGATACGCAGTATTTT.

The gene calls are TRBV12-3 or TRBV12-4 and TRBJ2-7; TRBD1 matches 9 bases. The V and J ends lost 6 bases and 1 base, in that order; junction bases with no gene match: 7. The CDR3 is 15 amino acids. The CDR3: CASRRTGGRSYEQYF. The CDR3 bases are TGTGCCAGCAGAAGAACAGGGGGCAGGTCCTACGAGCAGTACTTC.

The J gene is TRBJ2-7, the V gene TRBV20-1; 12 positions agree with TRBD1. Germline trimming cut 3 bases from V and 0 bases from J; bases unmatched to any gene: 9. This CDR3 spans 17 amino acids. Looked up from germline, CDR1 is DFQATT and CDR2 is SNEGSKA (reference sequence). CDR3 coding DNA: TGCAGTGCTAGGGGACAGGGGGCGACCAGGAGCTCCTACGAGCAGTACTTC. Translating it yields CSARGQGATRSSYEQYF.

This clonotype has at least ten counts. The V gene is TRBV5-5, the J gene TRBJ1-4, with D perhaps TRBD1 (5 bases). The germline V and J ends were trimmed by 4 bases and 0 bases, with 10 bases remaining between them. The germline CDR1 and CDR2 sequences are SGHKS and YYEKEE (reference sequence). This CDR3 spans 15 amino acids. The CDR3 nucleotides read TGTGCCAGCAGCAACAGACAGACAACTAATGAAAAACTGTTTTTT. This encodes CASSNRQTTNEKLFF.